This T cell receptor beta chain was captured by sequencing in a study of T cell responses to AZD1222 COVID-19 vaccine. Study context: Pooled samples include second doses given at about 4 or 12 weeks.

This clone occurred once. Its antigen is as yet unknown. This CDR3 region has 15 residues. Trimming cost V 6 bases and J 4 bases, with 16 bases left between them. Germline V gene data show CDR1 as MNHEY and CDR2 as SVGAGI. Sequenced by immunoSEQ multiplex PCR; TCRdb stores in-frame clones only, minus some. Of about 120,000 clones listed, roughly 87% are singletons. Study-level results: CD4 TCRs associated with vaccination spanned spike, dominating at 160-218 and 743-854.

Specimen: peripheral blood, collected on day 0 of AZD1222 vaccination. The receptor was derived from an adult in good health. The chain employs TRBV6-5 and TRBJ1-5, with D tentatively TRBD1 (5 bases). DNA of the CDR3: TGTGCCAGCAGGGACCTCCTTGGGGGAAATCAGCCCCAGCATTTT. Residues: CASRDLLGGNQPQHF.